The 24 T cell receptor beta chains below were found in one sample sequenced in a study of blood T cell repertoires in COVID-19. Clones were read by immunoSEQ multiplex PCR, and TCRdb kept only the in-frame ones, dropping some. The sample records 150,000 or so clones, 65% to 90% being singletons. The sample comprised peripheral blood. Receptors originate from a woman aged 55 to 70 with COVID-19, enrolled during active disease.

This rearrangement joins TRBV11-2 to TRBJ1-5; TRBD1 aligns across 11 bases. CDR3 length: 14 residues. The ends lost 6 bases at V and 3 bases at J; junction bases unmatched: 1. Per germline, CDR1 SGHAT and CDR2 FQNNGV. For the CDR3, the DNA is TGTGCCAGCAGGGACAGGGGGCACAATCAGCCCCAGCATTTT. Its translation is CASRDRGHNQPQHF.

The V and J genes are TRBV5-8 and TRBJ2-7; TRBD1 matches 7 bases. The trim removed 7 bases at V and 6 bases at J, leaving 1 base unmatched. Germline values: CDR1 SGHTS, CDR2 YDEGEE. The CDR3 spans 10 residues. The chain's CDR3 is CASGTAEQYF. The CDR3 bases are TGTGCCAGCGGGACAGCCGAGCAGTACTTC.

The V and J genes are TRBV9 and TRBJ2-1, with a tentative D call TRBD2 (5 bases). Germline lookup yields CDR1 SGDLS and CDR2 YYNGEE. Trimming stripped 5 bases from V and 0 bases from J, with 9 bases between. CDR3 length: 14 residues. CDR3 residues: CASRRDHSYNEQFF. The CDR3 region has the DNA TGTGCCAGCAGACGGGATCACTCCTACAATGAGCAGTTCTTC.

The chain uses TRBV5-1 and TRBJ2-1, with 7 bases identical to TRBD2. This CDR3 spans 15 amino acids. J gave up 9 bases and V 7 bases, and 16 bases lay outside the gene matches. Germline V lookup: CDR1 SGHRS, CDR2 YFSETQ. The CDR3 is CASSQRLAVRGEQFF. CDR3 sequence (DNA): TGCGCCAGCTCCCAAAGGCTAGCGGTACGGGGTGAGCAGTTCTTC.

The chain combines TRBV5-1 with TRBJ2-4; 9 positions match TRBD2. CDR1 SGHRS and CDR2 YFSETQ come from the germline V gene. CDR3 size: 17 residues. J lost 3 bases, V lost 3 bases, and 10 bases had no gene match. CDR3 protein: CASSWSSGAGDKNIQYF. CDR3 in DNA: TGCGCCAGCAGCTGGTCTAGCGGGGCGGGGGACAAAAACATTCAGTACTTC.

V gene TRBV29-1 combines with J gene TRBJ2-2; D may be TRBD1 (6 bases). V was clipped by 4 bases and J by 5 bases, with 17 bases between them. The CDR3 consists of 15 residues. Per germline, CDR1 SQVTM and CDR2 ANQGSEA. CDR3 DNA sequence: TGCAGCGTTGGTCATGCAGGGGTCGGAACCGGGGAGCTGTTTTTT. Amino acids: CSVGHAGVGTGELFF.

The chain combines TRBV5-1 with TRBJ2-7; the match to TRBD2 covers 11 bases. CDR3 length equals 17 residues. The ends lost 0 bases at V and 0 bases at J; junction bases unmatched: 5. CDR1 and CDR2 from the germline V gene are SGHRS and YFSETQ. CDR3 loop: CASSLGTSGWSSYEQYF. The CDR3 DNA follows: TGCGCCAGCAGCTTGGGGACTAGCGGGTGGAGCTCCTACGAGCAGTACTTC.

The table lists this clone with a count of one. V usage is TRBV11-2 and J usage is TRBJ1-3; D call uncertain. The germline CDR1 and CDR2 sequences are SGHAT and FQNNGV. V lost 1 base and J 2 bases, leaving 9 bases between the germline ends. CDR3 length: 15 amino acids. CDR3 DNA sequence: TGTGCCAGCAGCTTAGGCGGCTTCCCTGGAAACACCATATATTTT. This sequence encodes CASSLGGFPGNTIYF.

The rearrangement joins TRBV14 to TRBJ1-6, with D tentatively TRBD1 (6 bases). Trimming removed 4 bases at V and 9 bases at J, with 16 bases between. The CDR3 totals 15 residues. Germline V gene sequence: CDR1 SGHDN, CDR2 FVKESK. The CDR3 sequence is CASSRDRDIFSPLHF. CDR3 nucleotide sequence: TGTGCCAGCAGCCGGGACCGGGACATATTTTCACCCCTCCACTTT.

V is TRBV9 and J is TRBJ2-5, with no clear D. Germline CDR1 reads SGDLS; CDR2 reads YYNGEE. This CDR3 has 12 residues. V lost 0 bases, J lost 4 bases, and 4 bases lay in between. The DNA for the CDR3 is TGTGCCAGCAGCGTAGATCTAGAGACCCAGTACTTC. Translating it yields CASSVDLETQYF.

The rearrangement links TRBV7-9 to TRBJ1-5; D uncertain. Germline CDR1 and CDR2: SEHNR and FQNEAQ (reference sequence). The CDR3 loop spans 13 amino acids. The ends were cut back, 3 bases at V and 3 bases at J, with 6 bases in the middle. CDR3 nucleotide sequence: TGTGCCAGCAGCTTCGGTTCCAATCAGCCCCAGCATTTT. This gives the protein CASSFGSNQPQHF.

The rearrangement links TRBV19 to TRBJ1-1; possible D gene TRBD1, 5 bases. V dropped 5 bases and J dropped 5 bases, with 15 bases sitting between them. Germline assignment: CDR1 LNHDA and CDR2 SQIVND (reference sequence). The CDR3 sequence is 14 residues long. The chain's CDR3 is CASSPSGGRTEAFF. CDR3 coding DNA: TGTGCCAGTAGTCCCTCCGGGGGTAGGACTGAAGCTTTCTTT.

J is TRBJ1-3 and V is TRBV9; 8 bases map to TRBD1. The CDR3 has 16 amino acids. V was clipped by 0 bases and J by 1 base; unmatched bases: 3. The germline V gene encodes CDR1 SGDLS and CDR2 YYNGEE. CDR3 nucleotides: TGTGCCAGCAGCGTAGACAACAGGGGGTCTGGAAACACCATATATTTT. Translation: CASSVDNRGSGNTIYF.

CDR3 amino acids: CASSLDVGTSNYGYTF. As DNA, the CDR3 is TGCGCCAGCAGCTTGGATGTGGGGACATCTAACTATGGCTACACCTTC. This chain joins TRBV5-1 and TRBJ1-2; tentative D call: TRBD1 (6 bases). This CDR3 spans 16 amino acids. Trimming took 0 bases from V and 0 from J, leaving 12 bases between them. In germline, CDR1 is SGHRS, CDR2 YFSETQ.

V usage is TRBV5-1 and J usage is TRBJ2-4, with TRBD1 matching over 11 bases. Germline-derived CDR1 and CDR2 are SGHRS and YFSETQ. The V and J ends lost 4 bases and 3 bases, in that order; junction bases with no gene match: 6. The CDR3 sequence is 16 residues long. DNA of the CDR3: TGCGCCAGCAGCCCCGGGACAGGGGGAAACAAAAACATTCAGTACTTC. As protein: CASSPGTGGNKNIQYF.

CDR3 sequence: CAWKRPAATDTQYF. The CDR3 DNA is TGTGCCTGGAAGAGGCCGGCGGCCACAGATACGCAGTATTTT. This chain links TRBV30 with TRBJ2-3; D unresolved. V shed 4 bases and J shed 2 bases, with 13 bases lying between them. Germline assignment: CDR1 GTSNPN and CDR2 SVGIG (reference sequence). This CDR3 is built from 14 residues.

The table lists this clone with a count of one. The chain uses TRBV19 and TRBJ2-2; 7 nucleotides agree with TRBD1. The CDR3 sequence is 14 residues long. The germline V gene has CDR1 LNHDA and CDR2 SQIVND (reference sequence). The V and J ends lost 5 bases and 5 bases, in that order; junction bases with no gene match: 5. The CDR3 region has the DNA TGTGCCAGTAGTCAACGACAGGGTACCGGGGAGCTGTTTTTT. Protein product: CASSQRQGTGELFF.

CDR3 loop: CASSLDWRNTEAFF. CDR3 DNA sequence: TGTGCCAGCAGCTTAGACTGGAGGAACACTGAAGCTTTCTTT. J is TRBJ1-1 and V is TRBV7-2; D gene ambiguous. Germline-derived CDR1 and CDR2 are SGHTA and FQGNSA. Trimming removed 1 base at V and 1 base at J, with 7 bases between. The CDR3 totals 14 residues.

This clone was seen just once. V and J are TRBV29-1 and TRBJ1-4; 7 bases align to TRBD1. Germline loops: CDR1 SQVTM, CDR2 ANQGSEA. CDR3 length: 14 amino acids. With V trimmed by 6 bases and J by 4 bases, 8 bases remained unmatched. CDR3 sequence reads: CSVQGGQSNEKLFF. The CDR3 DNA sequence: TGCAGCGTACAAGGGGGACAGAGTAATGAAAAACTGTTTTTT.

The chain combines TRBV2 with TRBJ2-2, with 8 bases matching TRBD2. This CDR3 contains 16 residues. V trimming: 6 bases; J trimming: 8 bases; junction bases outside the gene matches: 14. Looked up from germline, CDR1 is SNHLY and CDR2 is FYNNEI. Here the CDR3 DNA reads TGTGCCAGCAGCCCGGGACTAGGGTCGGGAAAAGGGGAGCTGTTTTTT. This encodes CASSPGLGSGKGELFF.

This clone was found many times. This chain connects TRBV19 to TRBJ2-7; D is perhaps TRBD2 (5 bases). This CDR3 spans 11 amino acids. Germline assignment: CDR1 LNHDA and CDR2 SQIVND (reference sequence). With 5 bases removed from V and 3 bases from J, the gap between germline ends came to 5 bases. The CDR3 spells CASSGGYEQYF. The CDR3 DNA reads TGTGCCAGTAGTGGAGGCTACGAGCAGTACTTC.

The chain has TRBV6-5 and TRBJ1-1; tentative D call: TRBD1 (6 bases). V dropped 6 bases and J dropped 6 bases, with 14 bases sitting between them. This CDR3 contains 13 residues. The germline V gene encodes CDR1 MNHEY and CDR2 SVGAGI. Here the CDR3 DNA reads TGTGCCAGCAGATCCGGGACACCAGCTGAAGCTTTCTTT. Translating it yields CASRSGTPAEAFF.

This rearrangement joins TRBV3-1 (or the pseudogene TRBV3-2) to TRBJ1-2, with 7 bases lining up with TRBD1. The V gene end was trimmed by 6 bases and the J gene end by 4 bases; junction bases not matched to a gene: 8. The CDR3 is 14 residues long. Germline CDR1 LGHDT, CDR2 YNNKEL (reference sequence). In DNA form, the CDR3 reads TGTGCCAGCAGGGACAGGTCCTTTTCCTATGGCTACACCTTC. Its protein product is CASRDRSFSYGYTF.

The chain combines TRBV28 with TRBJ1-4; D gene ambiguous. The V gene lost 3 bases and the J gene lost 5 bases, with 7 bases spanning the gap. Germline V CDR1 and CDR2: MDHEN, SYDVKM. This CDR3 region has 13 residues. CDR3 nucleotides: TGTGCCAGCAGTTTGGGAGGAAATGAAAAACTGTTTTTT. As protein: CASSLGGNEKLFF.